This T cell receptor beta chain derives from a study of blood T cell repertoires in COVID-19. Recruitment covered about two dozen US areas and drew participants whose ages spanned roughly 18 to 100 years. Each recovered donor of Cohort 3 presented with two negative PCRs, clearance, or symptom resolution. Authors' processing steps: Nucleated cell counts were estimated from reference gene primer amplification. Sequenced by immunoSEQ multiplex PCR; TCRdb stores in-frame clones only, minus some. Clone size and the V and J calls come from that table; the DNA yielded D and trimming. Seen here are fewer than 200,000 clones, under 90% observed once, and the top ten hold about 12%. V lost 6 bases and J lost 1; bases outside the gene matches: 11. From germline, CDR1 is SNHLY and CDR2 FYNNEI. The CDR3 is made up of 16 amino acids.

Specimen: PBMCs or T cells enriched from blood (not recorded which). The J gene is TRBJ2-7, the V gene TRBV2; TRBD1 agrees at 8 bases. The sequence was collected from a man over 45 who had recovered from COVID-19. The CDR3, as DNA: TGTGCCAGCAGGCAGACAGGGGCCGCATGGTCCTACGAGCAGTACTTC. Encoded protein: CASRQTGAAWSYEQYF.